Given below is one T cell receptor (beta chain) in context. The sample originates from a study of blood T cell repertoires in COVID-19. Study-level background: Italy, Spain and the United States were the sources of the convalescent and acute COVID-19 samples.

Generated by immunoSEQ multiplex PCR, the TCRdb table keeps only in-frame clones and is missing some. Of about 140,000 clones in the sample, around nine tenths were seen once. Trimming removed 0 bases at V and 2 bases at J, with 8 bases between. CDR1 is MNHEY and CDR2 is SMNVEV in the germline V gene (reference sequence). There are 15 residues in the CDR3. This TCR was sampled from a man aged 60 to 69 with active or convalescent COVID-19. Material for sequencing was peripheral blood. V and J are TRBV27 and TRBJ1-5; the D gene is possibly TRBD1 (6 bases). The CDR3 coding sequence is TGTGCCAGCAGTTTATCCCGACAGGGCAATCAGCCCCAGCATTTT. It translates to CASSLSRQGNQPQHF.